Listed below are T cell receptor beta chains from one sample, sequenced in a study of CD8 T cells in Susac syndrome. Via MiXCR, TCRdb re-called the immunoSEQ multiplex PCR reads, giving one row per CDR3 protein. The sample has roughly 300,000 distinct CDR3 sequences; approximately 84% are singletons. The sample consisted of CD8+ T cells from PBMCs. Receptors were obtained from a human donor with multiple sclerosis. Both conserved end residues are part of each CDR3. A D gene is named only where the DNA matches it firmly. Only part of the rows carry a size: once, few, many, or a class if the clone is expanded.

clone_size: NA
d_call: TRBD2
v_call: TRBV27
j_call: TRBJ2-3
cdr3_aa: CASSLISRGLAELDTQYF
cdr3_nt: TGTGCCAGCAGTTTAATTAGTCGGGGACTAGCGGAACTAGATACGCAGTATTTT

clone_size: NA
d_call: NA
v_call: TRBV27
j_call: TRBJ2-7
cdr3_aa: CASSLPGKSYEQYF
cdr3_nt: TGTGCCAGCAGTTTACCAGGGAAATCCTACGAGCAGTACTTC

clone_size: NA
d_call: TRBD1
v_call: TRBV7-9
j_call: TRBJ2-1
cdr3_aa: CASSTQHRGLTYNEQFF
cdr3_nt: TGTGCCAGCAGCACCCAACACAGGGGGCTGACCTACAATGAGCAGTTCTTC

clone_size: NA
d_call: TRBD1
v_call: TRBV11-1
j_call: TRBJ2-7
cdr3_aa: CASSFRDRGTNEQYF
cdr3_nt: TGTGCCAGCAGTTTCCGGGACAGGGGCACCAACGAGCAGTACTTC

clone_size: NA
d_call: TRBD1
v_call: TRBV9
j_call: TRBJ2-7
cdr3_aa: CASSVEGQGRGEQYF
cdr3_nt: TGTGCCAGCAGCGTAGAAGGACAGGGAAGGGGCGAGCAGTACTTC

clone_size: NA
d_call: NA
v_call: TRBV4-1
j_call: TRBJ2-4
cdr3_aa: CASSQPGTPGDIQYF
cdr3_nt: TGCGCCAGCAGCCAACCCGGAACTCCTGGGGACATTCAGTACTTC

clone_size: NA
d_call: NA
v_call: TRBV3-1
j_call: TRBJ2-3
cdr3_aa: CASSQDGTSPDTQYF
cdr3_nt: TGTGCCAGCAGCCAAGATGGGACGTCCCCAGATACGCAGTATTTT

clone_size: NA
d_call: NA
v_call: TRBV28
j_call: TRBJ2-1
cdr3_aa: CASSRLKEQFF
cdr3_nt: TGTGCCAGCAGCCGATTGAAGGAGCAGTTCTTC

clone_size: NA
d_call: NA
v_call: TRBV5-1
j_call: TRBJ2-1
cdr3_aa: CASSSPVAPGQFF
cdr3_nt: TGCGCCAGCAGCTCCCCGGTAGCGCCGGGGCAGTTCTTC

clone_size: NA
d_call: NA
v_call: TRBV2
j_call: TRBJ1-1
cdr3_aa: CASSRGSLTEAFF
cdr3_nt: TGTGCCAGCAGTCGGGGCAGCCTCACTGAAGCTTTCTTT

clone_size: NA
d_call: TRBD1
v_call: TRBV15
j_call: TRBJ1-5
cdr3_aa: CATSRGRRSARDRGLEDQPQHF
cdr3_nt: TGTGCCACCAGCAGAGGCCGAAGGTCGGCCCGGGACAGGGGGCTTGAGGATCAGCCCCAGCATTTT

clone_size: NA
d_call: TRBD2
v_call: TRBV12-3/TRBV12-4
j_call: TRBJ2-5
cdr3_aa: CASSLWGLAENKETQYF
cdr3_nt: TGTGCCAGCAGTCTTTGGGGACTAGCGGAAAATAAAGAGACCCAGTACTTC

clone_size: NA
d_call: NA
v_call: TRBV28
j_call: TRBJ2-7
cdr3_aa: CASRPPLEIEQYF
cdr3_nt: TGTGCCAGCAGACCCCCCCTAGAGATCGAGCAGTACTTC

clone_size: NA
d_call: NA
v_call: TRBV28
j_call: TRBJ1-2
cdr3_aa: CASSVLRETYGYTF
cdr3_nt: TGTGCCAGCTCAGTCCTCCGGGAGACCTATGGCTACACCTTC

clone_size: NA
d_call: NA
v_call: TRBV4-1
j_call: TRBJ1-6
cdr3_aa: CASSQEQDDNSPLHF
cdr3_nt: TGCGCCAGCAGCCAAGAACAGGATGATAATTCACCCCTCCACTTT

clone_size: NA
d_call: TRBD1
v_call: TRBV28
j_call: TRBJ2-7
cdr3_aa: CASRGGQGIDEQYF
cdr3_nt: TGTGCCAGCAGAGGCGGACAGGGCATAGACGAGCAGTACTTC

clone_size: NA
d_call: NA
v_call: TRBV6-5
j_call: TRBJ2-5
cdr3_aa: CASSYLGQETQYF
cdr3_nt: TGTGCCAGCAGTTACCTTGGACAAGAGACCCAGTACTTC

clone_size: NA
d_call: TRBD2
v_call: TRBV6-1
j_call: TRBJ2-3
cdr3_aa: CASSDRLAGVKDTQYF
cdr3_nt: TGTGCCAGCAGTGACCGACTAGCGGGAGTAAAAGATACGCAGTATTTT

clone_size: few
d_call: TRBD1
v_call: TRBV14
j_call: TRBJ1-2
cdr3_aa: CASSKGGRGAYGYTF
cdr3_nt: TGTGCCAGCAGCAAAGGCGGCAGGGGGGCCTATGGCTACACCTTC

clone_size: NA
d_call: TRBD2
v_call: TRBV11-2
j_call: TRBJ2-1
cdr3_aa: CASSLGGRGRARGEQFF
cdr3_nt: TGTGCCAGCAGCTTAGGCGGGAGGGGACGGGCTAGAGGTGAGCAGTTCTTC

clone_size: NA
d_call: TRBD2
v_call: TRBV5-1
j_call: TRBJ2-5
cdr3_aa: CASSGFGTSGETQYF
cdr3_nt: TGCGCCAGCAGCGGCTTCGGCACTAGCGGGGAGACCCAGTACTTC

clone_size: NA
d_call: NA
v_call: TRBV25-1
j_call: TRBJ2-5
cdr3_aa: CASRGQIEETQYF
cdr3_nt: TGTGCCAGCAGAGGACAGATCGAAGAGACCCAGTACTTC

clone_size: NA
d_call: TRBD2
v_call: TRBV7-9
j_call: TRBJ2-1
cdr3_aa: CASSPPTSGDLFNEQFF
cdr3_nt: TGTGCCAGCAGCCCCCCGACTAGCGGGGACCTTTTCAATGAGCAGTTCTTC

clone_size: NA
d_call: TRBD1
v_call: TRBV6-4
j_call: TRBJ2-4
cdr3_aa: CASPRYQGAIAKNIQYF
cdr3_nt: TGTGCCAGTCCTCGATACCAGGGGGCGATAGCCAAAAACATTCAGTACTTC

clone_size: NA
d_call: TRBD1
v_call: TRBV5-1
j_call: TRBJ2-7
cdr3_aa: CASRETGDGSYEQYF
cdr3_nt: TGCGCCAGCAGAGAGACAGGGGATGGGTCCTACGAGCAGTACTTC

clone_size: NA
d_call: NA
v_call: TRBV4-1
j_call: TRBJ2-7
cdr3_aa: CASSQGTLREQYF
cdr3_nt: TGCGCCAGCAGCCAAGGAACACTGAGAGAGCAGTACTTC

clone_size: NA
d_call: NA
v_call: TRBV4-1
j_call: TRBJ1-1
cdr3_aa: CASSHEALTNTEAFF
cdr3_nt: TGCGCCAGCAGCCATGAGGCACTCACGAACACTGAAGCTTTCTTT

clone_size: NA
d_call: NA
v_call: TRBV7-9
j_call: TRBJ2-5
cdr3_aa: CASSDGTNQETQYF
cdr3_nt: TGTGCCAGCAGCGATGGGACAAACCAAGAGACCCAGTACTTC

clone_size: NA
d_call: TRBD2
v_call: TRBV20-1
j_call: TRBJ2-1
cdr3_aa: CSARERLAPYNEQFF
cdr3_nt: TGCAGTGCTAGAGAGAGACTAGCGCCTTACAATGAGCAGTTCTTC

clone_size: NA
d_call: NA
v_call: TRBV20-1
j_call: TRBJ2-7
cdr3_aa: CSAKDRESSYEQYF
cdr3_nt: TGCAGTGCCAAGGACCGGGAGAGCTCCTACGAGCAGTACTTC

clone_size: NA
d_call: NA
v_call: TRBV9
j_call: TRBJ1-1
cdr3_aa: CASSVSQRGADTEAFF
cdr3_nt: TGTGCCAGCAGCGTTTCCCAGCGGGGCGCGGACACTGAAGCTTTCTTT

clone_size: NA
d_call: TRBD2
v_call: TRBV10-3
j_call: TRBJ2-1
cdr3_aa: CAHGGSSGAYNEQFF
cdr3_nt: TGTGCTCACGGGGGGTCTAGCGGGGCCTACAATGAGCAGTTCTTC

clone_size: NA
d_call: NA
v_call: TRBV20-1
j_call: TRBJ2-7
cdr3_aa: CSAPGTGNYEQYF
cdr3_nt: TGCAGTGCTCCTGGGACTGGTAACTACGAGCAGTACTTC

clone_size: NA
d_call: TRBD2
v_call: TRBV3-1
j_call: TRBJ2-1
cdr3_aa: CASSQGPSGRGYNEQFF
cdr3_nt: TGTGCCAGCAGCCAAGGCCCGAGCGGGAGGGGATACAATGAGCAGTTCTTC

clone_size: NA
d_call: NA
v_call: TRBV27
j_call: TRBJ1-1
cdr3_aa: CASRLGGSNTEAFF
cdr3_nt: TGTGCCAGCAGACTTGGGGGGTCGAACACTGAAGCTTTCTTT

clone_size: NA
d_call: NA
v_call: TRBV6-6
j_call: TRBJ2-1
cdr3_aa: CASSYSSREPYNEQFF
cdr3_nt: TGTGCCAGCAGTTACTCTTCGAGGGAGCCCTACAATGAGCAGTTCTTC

clone_size: NA
d_call: TRBD2
v_call: TRBV28
j_call: TRBJ2-1
cdr3_aa: CASSLGGLAGGPGNEQFF
cdr3_nt: TGTGCCAGCAGTTTAGGGGGACTAGCGGGAGGCCCGGGGAATGAGCAGTTCTTC

clone_size: NA
d_call: NA
v_call: TRBV5-6
j_call: TRBJ1-5
cdr3_aa: CASSLGGGLEQPQHF
cdr3_nt: TGTGCCAGCAGCTTGGGCGGGGGGCTCGAACAGCCCCAGCATTTT

clone_size: NA
d_call: NA
v_call: TRBV20-1
j_call: TRBJ2-1
cdr3_aa: CSAPQKSSYNEQFF
cdr3_nt: TGCAGTGCTCCTCAGAAGAGCTCCTACAATGAGCAGTTCTTC

clone_size: NA
d_call: NA
v_call: TRBV7-9
j_call: TRBJ2-7
cdr3_aa: CASSPSLGGTYEQYF
cdr3_nt: TGTGCCAGCAGCCCCTCTCTTGGCGGTACCTACGAGCAGTACTTC

clone_size: NA
d_call: NA
v_call: TRBV10-2
j_call: TRBJ2-7
cdr3_aa: CASSERGERGRSYEQYF
cdr3_nt: TGCGCCAGCAGTGAGCGTGGGGAGAGGGGAAGATCCTACGAGCAGTACTTC